This TCR beta chain was obtained from a study of T cell responses to AZD1222 COVID-19 vaccine. The assay was immunoSEQ multiplex PCR, and TCRdb's table has in-frame clones only and misses some. This sample has some 150,000 clones, with approximately 90% found just once. The CDR3 covers 18 residues. V trimming: 2 bases; J trimming: 2 bases; junction bases outside the gene matches: 13. Germline CDR1 and CDR2: SEHNR and FQNEAQ (reference sequence). V gene TRBV7-9 combines with J gene TRBJ2-7, with TRBD2 matching 9 bases. Here the sequenced sample was peripheral blood, taken on day 0 of AZD1222 vaccination. The sequence was collected from an adult in good health. In DNA, the CDR3 is TGTGCCAGCAGCTTAAAATTGTCTAGCGGGGATCCTACCTACGAGCAGTACTTC. This gives the protein CASSLKLSSGDPTYEQYF.